The 28 T cell receptor beta chains listed next were all sequenced from one sample in a study of blood T cells in healthy people across ages. A second PCR of roughly 7 to 11 cycles used a sample-barcoded 5' primer and a J-beta primer mix. TCRdb re-analysed the 5' RACE reads in MiXCR, keeping a single row per CDR3 protein. In the table there are hundreds of thousands of distinct CDR3 sequences, roughly 56% of which are singletons. The sample consisted of blood. These receptors were collected from a man in his forties in good health.

This clonotype turned up a few times. V gene TRBV12-3 or TRBV12-4 combines with J gene TRBJ2-7; 12 positions match TRBD2. V gave up 4 bases and J gave up 3 bases; unmatched junction bases: 7. The CDR3 runs 16 residues. CDR3 DNA sequence: TGTGCCAGCAGTTCTCCTGGACTAGCGGGAATCTACGAGCAGTACTTC. Protein product: CASSSPGLAGIYEQYF.

The rearrangement joins TRBV27 to TRBJ2-5, with TRBD2 matching over 11 bases. The germline V gene encodes CDR1 MNHEY and CDR2 SMNVEV (reference sequence). CDR3 length: 15 amino acids. CDR3 coding DNA: TGTGCAAGCGGGGCTACTAGCGGGGGCTTCTACGGGCAGTACTTC. Amino acids: CASGATSGGFYGQYF.

Comment on this clonotype: A much larger clone sits a single nucleotide away, making a read error possible. The V and J genes are TRBV5-6 and TRBJ2-5, with D perhaps TRBD2 (5 bases). Germline-derived CDR1 and CDR2 are SGHDT and YYEEEE. This CDR3 is 14 amino acids long. CDR3 region: CVSSPPEGQETQYF. DNA for the CDR3: TGTGTCAGCAGCCCCCCCGAGGGCCAAGAGACCCAGTACTTC.

On this clonotype itself: The junction differs from germline at one of its ends, possibly a read error. The chain has TRBV29-1 and TRBJ2-3; TRBD2 aligns across 12 bases. Germline V gene lookup returns CDR1 SQVTM and CDR2 ANQGSEA. The CDR3 sequence is 15 residues long. The CDR3, as DNA: TGCAGCGTTTTTCTAGCGGGGGGGAGCACAGATATGCAGTATTTT. This codes for CSVFLAGGSTDMQYF.

The chain is built from TRBV2 and TRBJ2-3, with no clear D. This CDR3 is built from 14 residues. Germline CDR1 SNHLY, CDR2 FYNNEI. V lost 7 bases and J 0 bases, leaving 11 bases between the germline ends. The CDR3 DNA reads TGTGCCAGCACGCCTACGACTAGCACAGATACGCAGTATTTT. Protein sequence: CASTPTTSTDTQYF.

The rearrangement joins TRBV2 to TRBJ2-6; D not certain. This CDR3 is built from 13 residues. Per the germline V gene, CDR1 is SNHLY and CDR2 is FYNNEI. Between the trimmed V and J ends, which lost 3 bases and 7 bases, there was a span of 7 bases. The CDR3 DNA follows: TGTGCCAGCAGTGACAGCACCGCCAACGTCCTGACTTTC. This translates into CASSDSTANVLTF.

In its sample, this clonotype was seen a few times. The rearrangement links TRBV7-2 to TRBJ2-3; 7 bases agree with TRBD2. Germline values: CDR1 SGHTA, CDR2 FQGNSA. J gave up 8 bases and V 5 bases, and 10 bases lay outside the gene matches. The CDR3 runs to 14 residues. Here the CDR3 DNA reads TGTGCCAGCAGCCATCCTGCGGGAGTAGGTACGCAGTATTTT. This translates into CASSHPAGVGTQYF.

In this sample, this clonotype turned up a few times. The chain links TRBV12-3 or TRBV12-4 to TRBJ1-2, with D possibly being TRBD1 (5 bases). Trimming cost V 5 bases and J 0 bases, with 13 bases left between them. The CDR3 is 15 residues long. CDR3 protein: CASSPGRSPNYGYTF. The CDR3 nucleotides are TGTGCCAGCAGTCCGGGACGGAGCCCTAACTATGGCTACACCTTC.

This rearrangement joins TRBV7-2 to TRBJ2-5, with TRBD2 identical over 8 bases. CDR3 length equals 16 residues. V shed 1 base, J shed 1 base, and the junction held 5 bases outside the gene matches. Per germline, CDR1 SGHTA and CDR2 FQGNSA. The CDR3 sequence is CASSLVARGAQETQYF. The DNA of the CDR3 is TGTGCCAGCAGCTTAGTCGCGCGGGGGGCCCAAGAGACCCAGTACTTC.

The rearrangement links TRBV12-3 or TRBV12-4 to TRBJ2-3, with 10 nucleotides matching TRBD2. This CDR3 comprises 15 residues. Trimming at V came to 3 bases and at J to 4 bases, leaving 4 bases not matched to a gene. CDR3 nucleotides: TGTGCCAGCAGTTTCAGCGGGGGGGCTCCAGATACGCAGTATTTT. The encoded protein is CASSFSGGAPDTQYF.

The rearrangement links TRBV5-1 to TRBJ1-2; 12 bases align to TRBD1. V dropped 5 bases and J dropped 4; count of bases not matched to a gene: 12. Germline V gene sequence: CDR1 SGHRS, CDR2 YFSETQ. CDR3 size: 17 residues. CDR3 region: CASRIRDRGRFGYGYTF. The CDR3 DNA reads as TGCGCCAGCAGAATTAGGGACAGGGGGCGTTTTGGCTATGGCTACACCTTC.

The genes are TRBV20-1 and TRBJ2-3; possible D gene TRBD1, 5 bases. Germline CDR1 DFQATT, CDR2 SNEGSKA (reference sequence). Trimming cost V 5 bases and J 4 bases, with 16 bases left between them. The CDR3 runs 14 residues. DNA for the CDR3: TGCAGTGCTGGGGCGGCCCCCATCCCAGATACGCAGTATTTT. Translated: CSAGAAPIPDTQYF.

The CDR3 spells CASSAASGGTDTQYF. CDR3 in DNA: TGTGCCAGCAGTGCCGCTAGCGGGGGCACAGATACGCAGTATTTT. V usage is TRBV6-4 and J usage is TRBJ2-3; TRBD2 matches at 9 bases. V was clipped by 4 bases and J by 1 base; unmatched bases: 3. CDR1 and CDR2 (germline): MRHNA, SNTAGT. The CDR3 sequence is 15 residues long.

The V gene is TRBV15, the J gene TRBJ2-4; maybe TRBD2 (6 bases). The end of the DNA aligns better with TRBJ2-5, so the J call may be wrong. Germline V gives CDR1 LNHNV, CDR2 YYDKDF (reference sequence). The CDR3 length is 15 residues. The CDR3 here is CATSRLLAQQETQYF. The CDR3 DNA reads as TGTGCCACCAGCAGACTCCTAGCGCAACAAGAGACCCAGTACTTC.

The genes are TRBV5-1 and TRBJ1-1, with 7 bases identical to TRBD1. J was trimmed by 1 base and V by 7 bases; bases with no gene match: 4. The CDR3 consists of 13 residues. Germline assignment: CDR1 SGHRS and CDR2 YFSETQ. The DNA of the CDR3 is TGCGCCAGCGGGACAGCCCAGAACACTGAAGCTTTCTTT. This gives the protein CASGTAQNTEAFF.

The chain couples TRBV7-3 to TRBJ1-2; D not certain. Germline loops: CDR1 SGHTA, CDR2 FQGTGA. The CDR3 is 14 amino acids. V shed 5 bases and J shed 4 bases, with 14 bases lying between them. Written as DNA, the CDR3 is TGTGCCAGCAGCCCAGCAATGGGTGGCTATGGCTACACCTTC. It translates to CASSPAMGGYGYTF.

This chain joins TRBV7-2 and TRBJ2-1; D remains ambiguous. The end of the DNA fits TRBJ2-7 better, so the J call may be wrong. The length of the CDR3 is 12 residues. Germline-derived CDR1 and CDR2 are SGHTA and FQGNSA. This CDR3 reads CASSFTWDEQYF. As DNA, the CDR3 is TGTGCCAGCAGCTTCACCTGGGATGAGCAGTACTTC.

The rearrangement joins TRBV7-6 to TRBJ2-3; possibly TRBD2 for D (5 bases). In germline, CDR1 is SGHVS, CDR2 FNYEAQ. The CDR3 length is 14 residues. V lost 7 bases, J lost 0 bases, and 11 bases lay in between. The CDR3 DNA is TGTGCCAGCACGTTGGAGGACAGCACAGATACGCAGTATTTT. Protein product: CASTLEDSTDTQYF.

This sequence joins TRBV20-1 and TRBJ2-5; 13 nucleotides line up with TRBD2. CDR3 size: 17 residues. Per germline, CDR1 DFQATT and CDR2 SNEGSKA (reference sequence). The trim removed 1 base at V and 1 base at J, leaving 6 bases unmatched. CDR3 sequence reads: CSARGTSGSGVQETQYF. For the CDR3, the DNA is TGCAGTGCTAGAGGGACTAGCGGGAGTGGGGTCCAAGAGACCCAGTACTTC.

CDR3 region: CASNLRGDYGYTF. CDR3 nucleotide sequence: TGTGCCAGTAATCTGCGGGGGGACTATGGCTACACCTTC. This rearrangement joins TRBV28 to TRBJ1-2; D perhaps matches TRBD1 (5 bases). The length of the CDR3 is 13 residues. The germline gives CDR1 MDHEN, CDR2 SYDVKM. Trimming removed 9 bases at V and 3 bases at J, with 14 bases between.

V and J are TRBV5-6 and TRBJ1-1; D not certain. The CDR3 consists of 15 residues. Germline V gene data show CDR1 as SGHDT and CDR2 as YYEEEE. The V and J ends lost 1 base and 5 bases respectively, with 15 bases between them. The CDR3 sequence: CASSLPADIWTEAFF. CDR3 DNA: TGTGCCAGCAGCTTGCCCGCCGACATATGGACTGAAGCTTTCTTT.

This clonotype was counted only a few times. This chain connects TRBV4-2 to TRBJ2-1; D gene ambiguous. Trimming cost V 0 bases and J 7 bases, with 7 bases left between them. The CDR3 runs 13 residues. In germline, CDR1 is LGHNA, CDR2 YNFKEQ. The CDR3 DNA reads as TGTGCCAGCAGCCAAGATGGCCGTAATGAGCAGTTCTTC. Residues: CASSQDGRNEQFF.

This rearrangement joins TRBV4-1 to TRBJ2-7; 12 bases are shared with TRBD1. This CDR3 is 14 amino acids long. Germline CDR1 is MGHRA and CDR2 is YSYEKL. V lost 4 bases, J lost 5 bases, and 3 bases stayed unmatched. CDR3 sequence reads: CASSPGTGGDEQYF. The CDR3 DNA sequence: TGCGCCAGCAGCCCTGGGACAGGGGGCGACGAGCAGTACTTC.

This clonotype occurred once. The V call is TRBV11-1, the J call TRBJ2-1, with TRBD2 identical over 10 bases. The ends lost 5 bases at V and 2 bases at J; junction bases unmatched: 3. The CDR3 sequence is 15 residues long. CDR1 and CDR2 from the germline V gene are SGHAT and FQDESV (reference sequence). The CDR3 spells CASSQLAGPYNEQFF. CDR3 DNA sequence: TGTGCCAGCAGCCAACTAGCGGGGCCCTACAATGAGCAGTTCTTC.

The chain combines TRBV10-2 with TRBJ1-2; D unresolved. Trimming cost V 6 bases and J 4 bases, with 15 bases left between them. The germline CDR1 and CDR2 sequences are WSHSY and SAAADI. The CDR3 loop spans 14 amino acids. Here the CDR3 DNA reads TGCGCCAGCAGCCCCGTGATAGATATCTATGGCTACACCTTC. Its protein product is CASSPVIDIYGYTF.

The chain combines TRBV10-3 with TRBJ2-3; D is perhaps TRBD1 or TRBD2 (6 bases each). The CDR3 is 15 residues long. V lost 3 bases and J 6 bases, leaving 16 bases between the germline ends. Germline V gene data show CDR1 as ENHRY and CDR2 as SYGVKD. CDR3 DNA sequence: TGTGCCATCAGTGATAGAACAGGGACTGACGATACGCAGTATTTT. It codes for CAISDRTGTDDTQYF.

V is TRBV5-1 and J is TRBJ1-1; TRBD1 agrees at 8 bases. The CDR3 consists of 14 residues. From germline, CDR1 is SGHRS and CDR2 YFSETQ. The V segment lost 1 base and the J segment 6 bases; nucleotides outside the gene matches: 5. The CDR3 spells CASSLPGQGSEAFF. CDR3 bases: TGCGCCAGCAGCTTGCCCGGACAGGGCTCTGAAGCTTTCTTT.

This chain joins TRBV9 and TRBJ2-7; tentatively, D is TRBD1 (5 bases). The CDR3 sequence is 14 residues long. The germline V gene encodes CDR1 SGDLS and CDR2 YYNGEE. V was clipped by 1 base and J by 3 bases, with 11 bases between them. Here the CDR3 DNA reads TGTGCCAGCAGCGTAATCTCAGGGAACTACGAGCAGTACTTC. Translation gives CASSVISGNYEQYF.